Following are 21 T cell receptor beta chains from one sample sequenced in a study of cytomegalovirus exposure and HLA in healthy donors. The PCR had 60 Vbeta and 13 Jbeta primers. Here immunoSEQ multiplex PCR was the method, and the copy in TCRdb shows in-frame clones only, minus some. The top ten clones hold 6.8% of a sample with about 140,000 clones, about three quarters of them seen once. Material for sequencing was PBMCs. The receptors derive from a man aged 35-49 years in good health and CMV-seropositive.

The chain joins TRBV6-5 to TRBJ2-7; TRBD1 matches at 7 bases. This CDR3 has 16 residues. CDR1 and CDR2 (germline): MNHEY, SVGAGI. The ends lost 4 bases at V and 2 bases at J; junction bases unmatched: 11. The CDR3, as DNA: TGTGCCAGCAGTTTCCTACTGACAGGGATACCCTACGAGCAGTACTTC. Translated: CASSFLLTGIPYEQYF.

The table lists this clone with a count of one. V is TRBV25-1 and J is TRBJ2-7, with 10 bases fitting TRBD1. The junction had 8 bases not matched to a gene; V was cut back by 6 bases and J by 6 bases. Germline V gene lookup returns CDR1 MGHDK and CDR2 SYGVNS. The CDR3 loop spans 14 amino acids. The CDR3 is CASRPGTGDSEQYF. The CDR3 nucleotides are TGTGCCAGCAGGCCAGGGACAGGGGACTCCGAGCAGTACTTC.

A single count supports this clone. V is TRBV5-8 and J is TRBJ1-5; TRBD1 is a possible D gene (5 bases). The germline gives CDR1 SGHTS, CDR2 YDEGEE. The CDR3 is made up of 15 amino acids. The ends were cut back, 2 bases at V and 2 bases at J, with 11 bases in the middle. DNA for the CDR3: TGTGCCAGCAGCTTCAGGGCGAACGGCAATCAGCCCCAGCATTTT. Residues: CASSFRANGNQPQHF.

This rearrangement joins TRBV27 to TRBJ2-7; 7 positions agree with TRBD2. The CDR3 contains 12 residues. Germline CDR1 reads MNHEY; CDR2 reads SMNVEV (reference sequence). V dropped 4 bases and J dropped 7; count of bases not matched to a gene: 4. DNA for the CDR3: TGTGCCAGCAGTTCGCCCGGGAGGGAGCAGTACTTC. Protein sequence: CASSSPGREQYF.

The chain's CDR3 is CASRGLFEAFF. For the CDR3, the DNA is TGTGCCAGCAGGGGACTGTTTGAAGCTTTCTTT. V is TRBV25-1 and J is TRBJ1-1; D possibly corresponds to TRBD1 (5 bases). The CDR3 contains 11 residues. Germline V CDR1 and CDR2: MGHDK, SYGVNS. Deletions cut 6 bases from V and 7 bases from J, with 9 bases between.

This clone occurred a few times. This chain uses TRBV11-3 with TRBJ1-2, with D possibly TRBD1 on 6 matching bases. Looked up from germline, CDR1 is SGHNT and CDR2 is YENEEA. V was trimmed by 1 base and J by 4 bases, leaving 19 bases between them. CDR3 size: 17 residues. In nucleotides, the CDR3 is TGTGCCAGCAGCTTAGCCGTCTCGCCAGGGGAGCTCTATGGCTACACCTTC. Residues: CASSLAVSPGELYGYTF.

The chain employs TRBV30 and TRBJ1-2, with a weak D call TRBD1 (6 bases). The CDR3 length is 17 residues. CDR1 GTSNPN and CDR2 SVGIG come from the germline V gene (reference sequence). Trimming cost V 5 bases and J 0 bases, with 22 bases left between them. The CDR3 DNA reads as TGTGCCTGGTTCCCAGGGGTTACCCTGCCAGCTAACTATGGCTACACCTTC. Its translation: CAWFPGVTLPANYGYTF.

The chain has TRBV28 and TRBJ2-7; D might be TRBD2 (5 bases). Germline CDR1 MDHEN, CDR2 SYDVKM. This CDR3 contains 13 residues. Trimming took off 5 bases at V and 12 bases at J, with 20 bases between the two ends. The CDR3 sequence is CASSVLTSGFRYF. Written as DNA, the CDR3 is TGTGCCAGCAGTGTCCTAACGTCGGGGTTCCGGTACTTC.

The chain joins TRBV30 to TRBJ2-5, with D maybe TRBD2 (6 bases). The J call may be incorrect, as the DNA end agrees better with TRBJ2-7. There are 13 residues in the CDR3. CDR1 GTSNPN and CDR2 SVGIG come from the germline V gene (reference sequence). Here the CDR3 DNA reads TGTGCCTGGAGCAGTGGAGGGGACTACGAGCAGTACTTC. This translates into CAWSSGGDYEQYF.

The chain is built from TRBV7-9 and TRBJ2-7; 8 positions match TRBD2. Germline assignment: CDR1 SEHNR and CDR2 FQNEAQ (reference sequence). The trim removed 5 bases at V and 3 bases at J, leaving 12 bases unmatched. The CDR3 extends over 16 amino acids. The DNA of the CDR3 is TGTGCCAGCAGCCCATCAGCGGGGGTATACCTCTACGAGCAGTACTTC. Amino acids: CASSPSAGVYLYEQYF.

The V gene is TRBV5-1, the J gene TRBJ2-1, with TRBD2 matching over 9 bases. After removal of 1 base from V and 9 bases from J, the junction contained 5 bases not matched to a gene. CDR1 SGHRS and CDR2 YFSETQ come from the germline V gene. The CDR3 consists of 14 residues. The chain's CDR3 is CASSLSGGKGEQFF. CDR3 DNA: TGCGCCAGCAGCTTGAGCGGGGGGAAGGGTGAGCAGTTCTTC.

The V call is TRBV27, the J call TRBJ1-5, with 9 bases matching TRBD1. V dropped 4 bases and J dropped 3; count of bases not matched to a gene: 7. The CDR3 is 16 residues long. In germline, CDR1 is MNHEY, CDR2 SMNVEV (reference sequence). In nucleotides, the CDR3 is TGTGCCAGCAGTTCCCGGACAGGGGAACTCAATCAGCCCCAGCATTTT. It encodes CASSSRTGELNQPQHF.

CDR3 in DNA: TGTGCCAGCAGCCCAACCAGCGGCTACAATGAGCAGTTCTTC. It translates to CASSPTSGYNEQFF. The rearrangement links TRBV5-8 to TRBJ2-1; TRBD2 might be the D (5 bases). The V end was cut by 4 bases, the J end by 3 bases, with 11 bases between. There are 14 residues in the CDR3. CDR1 and CDR2 (germline): SGHTS, YDEGEE.

This sequence joins TRBV5-6 and TRBJ1-2; D is undetermined. V was trimmed by 1 base and J by 4 bases, leaving 11 bases between them. The CDR3 runs to 14 residues. The V gene's germline CDR1 is SGHDT and CDR2 YYEEEE. The CDR3 sequence: CASSLRGSLYGYTF. The CDR3, as DNA: TGTGCCAGCAGCTTGCGAGGATCGCTCTATGGCTACACCTTC.

The rearrangement uses TRBV6-6 and TRBJ1-2; 8 bases are shared with TRBD1. The CDR3 spans 16 residues. The trim removed 2 bases at V and 3 bases at J, leaving 8 bases unmatched. From germline, CDR1 is MNHNY and CDR2 SVGAGI (reference sequence). CDR3 nucleotides: TGTGCCAGCAGTTACGACCCGACAGGGGCGGACTATGGCTACACCTTC. Residues: CASSYDPTGADYGYTF.

V usage is TRBV27 and J usage is TRBJ2-3, with 8 bases fitting TRBD1. Unmatched junction bases numbered 4, after V lost 6 bases and J lost 2 bases. This CDR3 is 14 amino acids long. CDR1 is MNHEY and CDR2 is SMNVEV in the germline V gene (reference sequence). The DNA of the CDR3 is TGTGCCAGCAGGTCGACAGGGGACACAGATACGCAGTATTTT. Its protein is CASRSTGDTDTQYF.

The V call is TRBV18, the J call TRBJ2-1; 8 bases are shared with TRBD2. The junction had 9 bases not matched to a gene; V was cut back by 2 bases and J by 6 bases. The germline CDR1 and CDR2 sequences are KGHSH and LQKENI. The CDR3 covers 16 residues. CDR3 amino acids: CASSPRGLVGGNEQFF. The DNA for the CDR3 is TGTGCCAGCTCACCAAGGGGACTAGTAGGGGGCAATGAGCAGTTCTTC. Full variable domain (rest looked up from reference TRBV18 and TRBJ2-1): NAGVMQNPRHLVRRRGQEARLRCSPMKGHSHVYWYRQLPEEGLKFMVYLQKENIIDESGMPKERFSAEFPKEGPSILRIQQVVRGDSAAYFCASSPRGLVGGNEQFFGPGTRLTVL.

The chain uses TRBV5-1 and TRBJ2-1; 13 bases are a match to TRBD2. Trimming cost V 4 bases and J 6 bases; bases outside gene matches: 7. This CDR3 is 16 amino acids long. Germline V lookup: CDR1 SGHRS, CDR2 YFSETQ. The CDR3 region is CASSRGTSGNGNEQFF. The CDR3 DNA follows: TGCGCCAGCAGCCGTGGGACTAGCGGGAACGGCAATGAGCAGTTCTTC.

This chain connects TRBV7-9 to TRBJ2-1, with D possibly TRBD2 on 7 matching bases. The V gene lost 11 bases and the J gene lost 7 bases, with 18 bases spanning the gap. Germline-derived CDR1 and CDR2 are SEHNR and FQNEAQ (reference sequence). The CDR3 consists of 13 residues. The DNA of the CDR3 is TGTGCCGGGGGGGCGCCCGGGAGGAATGAGCAGTTCTTC. This encodes CAGGAPGRNEQFF.

In this sample, this clone turned up once. J is TRBJ2-5 and V is TRBV10-3; 9 nucleotides align to TRBD2. Unmatched junction bases numbered 8, after V lost 10 bases and J lost 2 bases. This CDR3 has 14 residues. Germline V gene data show CDR1 as ENHRY and CDR2 as SYGVKD. CDR3 protein: CATRAGGAQETQYF. The CDR3 region has the DNA TGTGCCACAAGAGCGGGAGGTGCTCAAGAGACCCAGTACTTC.

This clone has a single count. J is TRBJ2-5 and V is TRBV5-1; 13 nucleotides agree with TRBD2. The junction had 4 bases not matched to a gene; V was cut back by 3 bases and J by 5 bases. Germline-derived CDR1 and CDR2 are SGHRS and YFSETQ. The CDR3 runs 15 residues. The CDR3 spells CASSSRTSGGETQYF. CDR3 in DNA: TGCGCCAGCAGCTCACGGACTAGCGGGGGTGAGACCCAGTACTTC.